These 19 T cell receptor beta chains came from one sample sequenced in a study of blood T cell repertoires in COVID-19 (dated by TCRdb to about 2020). Library construction relied on the immunoSEQ multiplex PCR assay. The table was pulled from immuneACCESS by TCRdb, which kept in-frame rearrangements only. Such tables lose some clones; where checked, under half of the loss comes from unresolved V genes, and the rest has no known cause. Across this sample there are fewer than 500,000 clones, with about nine tenths seen only once. Under 1.5% of the sample goes to the ten largest clones. Input material: peripheral blood. Every receptor here comes from a woman aged 25 to 39 with active or convalescent COVID-19.

The chain is built from TRBV3-1 (or the pseudogene TRBV3-2) and TRBJ1-6, with D uncertain. The germline V gene encodes CDR1 LGHDT and CDR2 YNNKEL (reference sequence). The V end lost 2 bases, the J end lost 9 bases, and 8 bases lay between the germline ends. This CDR3 has 13 amino acids. CDR3 coding DNA: TGTGCCAGCAGCCAATTACGGGGTTCACCCCTCCACTTT. As protein: CASSQLRGSPLHF.

This clone was detected once. The chain joins TRBV4-1 to TRBJ1-4; D possibly corresponds to TRBD1 (5 bases). The CDR3 runs to 18 residues. V shed 4 bases and J shed 8 bases, with 26 bases lying between them. Germline CDR1 and CDR2: MGHRA and YSYEKL. CDR3 protein: CASSPRGTSTTGREKLFF. The CDR3 DNA reads as TGCGCCAGCAGCCCCCGGGGCACCTCAACAACCGGGAGGGAAAAACTGTTTTTT.

The J gene is TRBJ1-1, the V gene TRBV7-2, with no clear D. CDR1 SGHTA and CDR2 FQGNSA come from the germline V gene. The CDR3 is 14 residues long. Trimming took off 1 base at V and 5 bases at J, with 11 bases between the two ends. The CDR3 reads CASSLDRGMTEAFF. In DNA, the CDR3 is TGTGCCAGCAGCTTAGATCGGGGTATGACTGAAGCTTTCTTT.

V usage is TRBV20-1 and J usage is TRBJ2-4; 7 bases fit TRBD1. Trimming cost V 6 bases and J 15 bases; bases outside gene matches: 11. This CDR3 contains 11 residues. CDR1 and CDR2 from the germline V gene are DFQATT and SNEGSKA (reference sequence). CDR3 protein: CSARFTGVLYF. The CDR3 DNA sequence: TGCAGTGCAAGATTCACAGGGGTTCTGTACTTC.

This rearrangement joins TRBV6-1 to TRBJ1-1; TRBD1 matches 7 bases. After removal of 2 bases from V and 11 bases from J, the junction contained 8 bases not matched to a gene. Germline values: CDR1 MNHNS, CDR2 SASEGT. This CDR3 region has 13 residues. This CDR3 reads CASSETRGRQAFF. Written as DNA, the CDR3 is TGTGCCAGCAGTGAAACGAGGGGGCGGCAGGCTTTCTTT.

The V gene is TRBV4-1, the J gene TRBJ1-1; D unclear. The CDR3 contains 13 residues. V shed 0 bases and J shed 4 bases, with 6 bases lying between them. Germline CDR1 MGHRA, CDR2 YSYEKL. The CDR3 protein is CASSQEKSTEAFF. The CDR3 nucleotides read TGCGCCAGCAGCCAAGAAAAGAGCACTGAAGCTTTCTTT.

The chain recombines TRBV29-1 with TRBJ1-2; unclear D gene. From germline, CDR1 is SQVTM and CDR2 ANQGSEA. The CDR3 loop spans 11 amino acids. V shed 2 bases and J shed 5 bases, with 6 bases lying between them. The CDR3 here is CSVESGYGYTF. The CDR3 DNA is TGCAGCGTTGAATCGGGTTATGGCTACACCTTC.

The chain uses TRBV29-1 and TRBJ1-2, with a possible D match to TRBD1 (6 bases). The V gene's germline CDR1 is SQVTM and CDR2 ANQGSEA. The CDR3 is 12 amino acids. V shed 7 bases and J shed 3 bases, with 12 bases lying between them. The CDR3 nucleotides are TGCAGCGATACAGGGAAGGACTATGGCTACACCTTC. Translated: CSDTGKDYGYTF.

The rearrangement links TRBV4-2 to TRBJ1-3; D is unclear. This CDR3 is 14 amino acids long. The V and J ends lost 0 bases and 0 bases respectively, with 3 bases between them. In germline, CDR1 is LGHNA, CDR2 YNFKEQ. CDR3 sequence: CASSQEYSGNTIYF. In DNA, the CDR3 is TGTGCCAGCAGCCAAGAGTACTCTGGAAACACCATATATTTT.

This clone was counted a single time. The J gene is TRBJ2-3, the V gene TRBV18, with D tentatively TRBD2 (6 bases). From germline, CDR1 is KGHSH and CDR2 LQKENI. CDR3 length: 15 residues. V lost 3 bases and J lost 1, with 11 bases in between. Here the CDR3 reads CASSPAASGTDTQYF. CDR3 sequence (DNA): TGTGCCAGCTCACCTGCGGCTAGCGGCACAGATACGCAGTATTTT.

The V call is TRBV5-4, the J call TRBJ2-7; 11 bases are a match to TRBD1. Germline V gene data show CDR1 as SGHNT and CDR2 as YYREEE (reference sequence). With 4 bases clipped from V and 4 bases from J, the junction kept 7 bases outside the gene matches. This CDR3 comprises 15 residues. The CDR3 sequence: CASSPPGTGGYEQYF. DNA of the CDR3: TGTGCCAGCAGCCCGCCCGGGACAGGGGGTTACGAGCAGTACTTC.

The chain recombines TRBV6-5 with TRBJ2-2; weak D call: TRBD2 (5 bases). There are 14 residues in the CDR3. Germline V gene lookup returns CDR1 MNHEY and CDR2 SVGAGI. Trimming pared 5 bases from V and 3 bases from J, leaving 10 bases between. CDR3: CASSLSGYTGELFF. The DNA of the CDR3 is TGTGCCAGCAGTCTTTCGGGGTACACCGGGGAGCTGTTTTTT.

J is TRBJ1-2 and V is TRBV19; the D is unclear. Germline V gives CDR1 LNHDA, CDR2 SQIVND (reference sequence). The ends were cut back, 8 bases at V and 4 bases at J, with 20 bases in the middle. The CDR3 has 15 amino acids. The CDR3 loop reads CASHTSREGFYGYTF. The DNA for the CDR3 is TGTGCCAGTCACACCAGCCGGGAGGGCTTCTATGGCTACACCTTC.

The rearrangement links TRBV7-9 to TRBJ1-2, with 7 bases that match TRBD1. With 5 bases clipped from V and 8 bases from J, the junction kept 5 bases outside the gene matches. This CDR3 comprises 12 residues. Per the germline V gene, CDR1 is SEHNR and CDR2 is FQNEAQ (reference sequence). Written as DNA, the CDR3 is TGTGCCAGCAGCCGGGACAGCGGGGGCTACACCTTC. Translation: CASSRDSGGYTF. The whole variable domain, remainder taken from reference TRBV7-9 and TRBJ1-2, is DTGVSQNPRHKITKRGQNVTFRCDPISEHNRLYWYRQTLGQGPEFLTYFQNEAQLEKSRLLSDRFSAERPKGSFSTLEIQRTEQGDSAMYLCASSRDSGGYTFGSGTRLTVV.

V and J are TRBV14 and TRBJ2-7; the D gene is possibly TRBD1 (8 bases). V dropped 0 bases and J dropped 1 base, with 19 bases sitting between them. The CDR3 consists of 18 residues. The V gene's germline CDR1 is SGHDN and CDR2 FVKESK. The CDR3 region has the DNA TGTGCCAGCAGCCAAGATTTCGGGGGGACAGGTGGGTCCTACGAGCAGTACTTC. It encodes CASSQDFGGTGGSYEQYF. Using reference TRBV14 and TRBJ2-7 for the parts outside the CDR3, the full variable domain is EAGVTQFPSHSVIEKGQTVTLRCDPISGHDNLYWYRRVMGKEIKFLLHFVKESKQDESGMPNNRFLAERTGGTYSTLKVQPAELEDSGVYFCASSQDFGGTGGSYEQYFGPGTRLTVT.

The chain employs TRBV11-2 and TRBJ1-5; D is possibly TRBD1 (5 bases). This CDR3 has 15 amino acids. Germline-derived CDR1 and CDR2 are SGHAT and FQNNGV. The V end lost 1 base, the J end lost 4 bases, and 11 bases lay between the germline ends. The CDR3 DNA reads as TGTGCCAGCAGCTTAGGCGGGGGTGCGAATCAGCCCCAGCATTTT. Its translation: CASSLGGGANQPQHF.

The chain carries TRBV9 and TRBJ1-2; maybe TRBD1 (6 bases). The V gene's germline CDR1 is SGDLS and CDR2 YYNGEE. This CDR3 is built from 15 residues. Trimming cost V 0 bases and J 4 bases, with 13 bases left between them. DNA for the CDR3: TGTGCCAGCAGCGTAGTCGGACAGCCTCCCTATGGCTACACCTTC. It translates to CASSVVGQPPYGYTF.

This clone occurred many times. This chain uses TRBV29-1 with TRBJ1-1; D possibly corresponds to TRBD1 (6 bases). Trimming removed 2 bases at V and 0 bases at J, with 7 bases between. Germline V gene sequence: CDR1 SQVTM, CDR2 ANQGSEA. This CDR3 region has 13 residues. The CDR3 is CSVERDMNTEAFF. Written as DNA, the CDR3 is TGCAGCGTTGAAAGGGACATGAACACTGAAGCTTTCTTT.

This clone was seen once. J is TRBJ1-5 and V is TRBV6-5, with 7 bases matching TRBD1. The CDR3 runs 14 residues. CDR1 is MNHEY, CDR2 SVGAGI, per germline. V shed 5 bases and J 5 bases; nucleotides not matched to a gene: 6. CDR3 bases: TGTGCCAGCAGTATTCAGGGGGAGGATCAGCCCCAGCATTTT. Translation gives CASSIQGEDQPQHF.